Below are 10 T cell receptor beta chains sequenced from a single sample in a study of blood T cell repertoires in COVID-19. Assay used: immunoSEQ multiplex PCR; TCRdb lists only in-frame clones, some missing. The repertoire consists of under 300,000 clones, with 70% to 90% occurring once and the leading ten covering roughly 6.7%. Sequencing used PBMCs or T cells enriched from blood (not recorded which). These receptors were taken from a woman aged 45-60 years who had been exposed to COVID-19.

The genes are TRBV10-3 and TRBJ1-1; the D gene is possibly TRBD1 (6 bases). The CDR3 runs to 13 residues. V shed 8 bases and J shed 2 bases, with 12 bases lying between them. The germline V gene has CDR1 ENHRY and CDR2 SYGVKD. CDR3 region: CAIRRDINTEAFF. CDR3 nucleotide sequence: TGTGCCATCCGCCGGGACATCAACACTGAAGCTTTCTTT.

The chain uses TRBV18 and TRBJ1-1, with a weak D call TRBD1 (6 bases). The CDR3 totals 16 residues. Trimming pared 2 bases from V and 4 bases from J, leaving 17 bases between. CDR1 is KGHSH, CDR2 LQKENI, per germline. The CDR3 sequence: CASSPGSSGVSTEAFF. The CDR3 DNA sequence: TGTGCCAGCTCACCAGGTTCCTCAGGGGTTAGCACTGAAGCTTTCTTT.

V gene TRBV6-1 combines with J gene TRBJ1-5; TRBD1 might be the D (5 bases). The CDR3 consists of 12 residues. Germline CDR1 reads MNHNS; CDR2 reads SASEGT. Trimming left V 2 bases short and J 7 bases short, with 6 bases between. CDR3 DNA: TGTGCCAGCAGTGAAAGGGGACAGCCCCAGCATTTT. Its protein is CASSERGQPQHF.

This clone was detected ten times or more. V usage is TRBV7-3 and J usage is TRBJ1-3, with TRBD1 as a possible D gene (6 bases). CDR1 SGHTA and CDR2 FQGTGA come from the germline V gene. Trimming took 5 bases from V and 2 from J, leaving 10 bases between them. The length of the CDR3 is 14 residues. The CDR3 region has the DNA TGTGCCAGCAGCAAACAGGGAGCTGGAAACACCATATATTTT. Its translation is CASSKQGAGNTIYF.

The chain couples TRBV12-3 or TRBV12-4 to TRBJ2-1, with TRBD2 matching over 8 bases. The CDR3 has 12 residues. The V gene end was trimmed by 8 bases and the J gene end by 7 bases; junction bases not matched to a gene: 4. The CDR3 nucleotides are TGTGCCAGCTCGGGGGGGCTTAATGAGCAGTTCTTC. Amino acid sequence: CASSGGLNEQFF.

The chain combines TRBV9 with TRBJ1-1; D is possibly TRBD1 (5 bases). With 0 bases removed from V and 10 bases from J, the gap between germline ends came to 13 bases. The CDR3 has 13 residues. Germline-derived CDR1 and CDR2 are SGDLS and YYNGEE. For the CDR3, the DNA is TGTGCCAGCAGCGTAGATTCTACGGGGGGAGCTTTCTTT. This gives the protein CASSVDSTGGAFF. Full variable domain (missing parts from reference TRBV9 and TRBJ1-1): DSGVTQTPKHLITATGQRVTLRCSPRSGDLSVYWYQQSLDQGLQFLIQYYNGEERAKGNILERFSAQQFPDLHSELNLSSLELGDSALYFCASSVDSTGGAFFGQGTRLTVV.

The CDR3 protein is CASSEPGNSPLHF. The CDR3, as DNA: TGCGCCAGCAGTGAGCCGGGTAATTCACCCCTCCACTTT. The genes are TRBV10-2 and TRBJ1-6; D unresolved. Germline CDR1 is WSHSY and CDR2 is SAAADI. This CDR3 is built from 13 residues. V was trimmed by 2 bases and J by 6 bases, leaving 5 bases between them.

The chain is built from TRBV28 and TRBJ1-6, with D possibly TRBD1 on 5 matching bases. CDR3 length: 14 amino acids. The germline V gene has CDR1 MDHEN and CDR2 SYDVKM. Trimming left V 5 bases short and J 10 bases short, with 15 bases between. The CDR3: CASSVGTLRSPLHF. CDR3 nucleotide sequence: TGTGCCAGCAGTGTGGGGACTCTTCGGTCACCCCTCCACTTT.

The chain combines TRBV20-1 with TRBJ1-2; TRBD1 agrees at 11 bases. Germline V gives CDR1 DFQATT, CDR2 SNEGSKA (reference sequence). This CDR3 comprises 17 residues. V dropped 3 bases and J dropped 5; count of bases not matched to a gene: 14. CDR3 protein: CSASIDRTGGSDYGYTF. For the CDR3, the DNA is TGCAGTGCTAGTATCGATAGGACAGGGGGCTCTGATTATGGCTACACCTTC.

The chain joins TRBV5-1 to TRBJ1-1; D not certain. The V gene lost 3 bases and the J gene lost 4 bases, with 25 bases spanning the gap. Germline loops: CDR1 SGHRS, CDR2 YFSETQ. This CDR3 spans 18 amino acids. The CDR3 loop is CASSSDPLGDAKGTEAFF. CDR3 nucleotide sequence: TGCGCCAGCAGCTCTGACCCCCTCGGGGATGCGAAGGGCACTGAAGCTTTCTTT.